The clone carrying this T cell receptor (beta chain) was counted only a few times. Antigen: not known. The CDR3 sequence is 16 residues long. V shed 2 bases, J shed 3 bases, and the junction held 6 bases outside the gene matches. The germline gives CDR1 SGHTA, CDR2 FQGNSA. The data stem from a study of T cell repertoires in cytomegalovirus infection. A single record per CDR3 protein comes from TCRdb applying MiXCR to the reads. The sample yields fewer than 1,000,000 distinct CDR3 sequences, around 30% seen once. The rearrangement links TRBV7-2 to TRBJ2-3, with 9 bases identical to TRBD2. The clonotype was recovered from a human donor in good health (CMV status not recorded). Some clones in this sample may be carry-over from other donors' samples. This specimen consisted of cultured CD8+ T cells from PBMCs, obtained from culture after CMV antigen stimulation. The CDR3 loop is CASSLRRGGQTDTQYF. The CDR3 DNA is TGTGCCAGCAGCTTACGGCGGGGGGGCCAGACAGATACGCAGTATTTT.